This TCR beta chain was retrieved from a study of T-cell reconstitution after alpha-beta-depleted transplantation in children (TCRdb year 2016). Describing the broader study: Using TCR repertoire profiling, the study followed T-cell immune reconstitution in a quantitative way in children after TCRalphabeta/CD19-depleted allogeneic hematopoietic cell transplantation.

This clonotype has only a few counts. Which antigen it targets is not known. There are no base qualities to consult, and no much larger clone falls within one base. V is clipped by 7 bases and J by 3 bases, and the sequence between their germline boundaries is 4 bases long. Measured from the cysteine to the phenylalanine, the CDR3 is 11 residues long. The CDR3 DNA has 33 bases and is translated from base 1. The germline V gene (reference sequence) provides CDR1 SEHNR and CDR2 FQNEAQ. Preparation of the library involved PCR. The run used an Illumina HiSeq 2500. TCR libraries were prepared with molecular barcoding, using unique molecular identifiers to normalize TCRbeta repertoire quantification. The public reads were reprocessed in TCRdb via fastp at Q25 and MiXCR, keeping in-frame beta chains. Rows are unified per CDR3 protein, each entry keeping the most common DNA and genes. This sample is represented by 500,000 to 600,000 distinct CDR3 sequences; roughly 18% of them were singletons. The ten largest clonotypes hold about 3.1% of the sample.

The chain is assembled from TRBV7-9 and TRBJ2-1, with the D gene not confidently named. Sequencing used PBMCs from the stem cell graft donor, obtained from the stem cell graft. The sequence came from a human donor who donated a stem cell graft to a child with acute lymphoblastic leukemia. The bases read TGTGCCAGCACGGACTACAATGAGCAGTTCTTC. The encoded protein is CASTDYNEQFF.